These T cell receptor beta chains were read from a single sample in a study of CD8 T cells in Susac syndrome. TCRdb re-called the immunoSEQ multiplex PCR reads through MiXCR, storing one row per CDR3 protein. The sample includes tens of thousands of distinct CDR3 sequences, 93% of them seen just once. Sequencing was carried out using CD8+ T cells from PBMCs. All receptors come from a human donor with Susac syndrome. Each CDR3 is given with its conserved first and last residue. Fields, in order: D gene, CDR3 length, J gene, V gene, clone size, CDR3 protein, CDR3 DNA. The D gene is left open where the match is weak. Only part of the rows carry a size: once, few, many, or a class if the clone is expanded.

d_call: .; cdr3_length: 15; j_call: TRBJ2-3; v_call: TRBV10-3; clone_size: .; cdr3_aa: CATARAGASTDTQYF; cdr3_nt: TGTGCCACCGCCAGGGCGGGGGCAAGCACAGATACGCAGTATTTT
d_call: .; cdr3_length: 13; j_call: TRBJ2-1; v_call: TRBV24-1; clone_size: .; cdr3_aa: CATSAPASVVQFF; cdr3_nt: TGTGCCACCAGTGCCCCAGCTTCGGTTGTGCAGTTCTTC
d_call: .; cdr3_length: 15; j_call: TRBJ2-7; v_call: TRBV7-9; clone_size: .; cdr3_aa: CASSLPLTGPYEQYF; cdr3_nt: TGTGCCAGCAGCTTACCCCTTACAGGTCCTTACGAGCAGTACTTC
d_call: .; cdr3_length: 15; j_call: TRBJ2-7; v_call: TRBV30; clone_size: few; cdr3_aa: CAWIIDGTGDSEQYF; cdr3_nt: TGTGCCTGGATAATCGACGGGACGGGGGACAGCGAGCAGTACTTC
d_call: .; cdr3_length: 12; j_call: TRBJ2-5; v_call: TRBV28; clone_size: .; cdr3_aa: CASSLSEETQYF; cdr3_nt: TGTGCCAGCAGTTTATCCGAAGAGACCCAGTACTTC
d_call: .; cdr3_length: 15; j_call: TRBJ1-1; v_call: TRBV28; clone_size: .; cdr3_aa: CASREHTGTSTEAFF; cdr3_nt: TGTGCCAGCAGAGAACACACAGGGACCTCGACTGAAGCTTTCTTT
d_call: .; cdr3_length: 13; j_call: TRBJ1-4; v_call: TRBV29-1; clone_size: .; cdr3_aa: CSVEQGVDEKLFF; cdr3_nt: TGCAGCGTCGAACAGGGAGTGGATGAAAAACTGTTTTTT
d_call: TRBD2; cdr3_length: 14; j_call: TRBJ2-7; v_call: TRBV6-4; clone_size: .; cdr3_aa: CASSELAGADEQYF; cdr3_nt: TGTGCCAGCAGTGAGCTAGCGGGGGCGGACGAGCAGTACTTC
d_call: .; cdr3_length: 15; j_call: TRBJ1-4; v_call: TRBV11-3; clone_size: .; cdr3_aa: CASSSRDPTNEKLFF; cdr3_nt: TGTGCCAGCAGCTCTAGGGACCCAACTAATGAAAAACTGTTTTTT
d_call: .; cdr3_length: 15; j_call: TRBJ2-1; v_call: TRBV29-1; clone_size: .; cdr3_aa: CSVEGGQVPNNEQFF; cdr3_nt: TGCAGCGTTGAAGGGGGGCAGGTGCCCAACAATGAGCAGTTCTTC
d_call: .; cdr3_length: 13; j_call: TRBJ2-7; v_call: TRBV3-1; clone_size: .; cdr3_aa: CASSQVLIHEQYF; cdr3_nt: TGTGCCAGCAGCCAAGTCTTAATCCACGAGCAGTACTTC
d_call: .; cdr3_length: 14; j_call: TRBJ2-7; v_call: TRBV30; clone_size: .; cdr3_aa: CAWRERQGFYEQYF; cdr3_nt: TGTGCCTGGAGAGAACGGCAAGGATTTTACGAGCAGTACTTC
d_call: .; cdr3_length: 13; j_call: TRBJ2-7; v_call: TRBV20-1; clone_size: .; cdr3_aa: CSAGGEQNYEQYF; cdr3_nt: TGCAGTGCTGGAGGAGAACAGAACTACGAGCAGTACTTC
d_call: TRBD1; cdr3_length: 16; j_call: TRBJ2-3; v_call: TRBV3-1; clone_size: .; cdr3_aa: CASSQVDRESMDTQYF; cdr3_nt: TGTGCCAGCAGCCAAGTTGACAGGGAGAGCATGGATACGCAGTATTTT
d_call: .; cdr3_length: 17; j_call: TRBJ2-2; v_call: TRBV3-1; clone_size: .; cdr3_aa: CASSQDRRMTNTGELFF; cdr3_nt: TGTGCCAGCAGCCAAGATAGAAGGATGACGAACACCGGGGAGCTGTTTTTT
d_call: TRBD1; cdr3_length: 14; j_call: TRBJ1-1; v_call: TRBV28; clone_size: few; cdr3_aa: CASSQTGVNTEAFF; cdr3_nt: TGTGCCAGCAGCCAAACAGGGGTGAACACTGAAGCTTTCTTT
d_call: TRBD1; cdr3_length: 14; j_call: TRBJ1-5; v_call: TRBV12-3/TRBV12-4; clone_size: once; cdr3_aa: CASSPQGTNQPQHF; cdr3_nt: TGTGCCAGCAGTCCACAGGGGACCAATCAGCCCCAGCATTTT
d_call: .; cdr3_length: 13; j_call: TRBJ2-7; v_call: TRBV4-2; clone_size: few; cdr3_aa: CASSPTRNYEQYF; cdr3_nt: TGTGCCAGCAGCCCCACTAGGAACTACGAGCAGTACTTC
d_call: .; cdr3_length: 12; j_call: TRBJ1-2; v_call: TRBV4-3; clone_size: .; cdr3_aa: CASSQDYGGYTF; cdr3_nt: TGCGCCAGCAGCCAAGATTACGGGGGCTACACCTTC
d_call: TRBD1; cdr3_length: 18; j_call: TRBJ2-6; v_call: TRBV7-9; clone_size: few; cdr3_aa: CASSFRTGGLGGANVLTF; cdr3_nt: TGTGCCAGCAGCTTTAGAACAGGGGGTCTGGGTGGGGCCAACGTCCTGACTTTC